The clone carrying this TCR beta chain was seen once. CDR3 length: 14 amino acids. The ends lost 5 bases at V and 7 bases at J; junction bases unmatched: 9. CDR1 and CDR2 (germline): SGHKS, YYEKEE (reference sequence). The data were taken from a study of control samples from healthy donors and cancer patients. Profiled with immunoSEQ multiplex PCR; TCRdb holds only in-frame clones, not every one. The sample lists about 180,000 clones, around nine tenths occurring once. This TCR was sampled from a man aged 25-40 years in good health. The sequencing sample was made of blood. This sequence joins TRBV5-5 and TRBJ1-2, with 9 bases matching TRBD1. The CDR3: CASSDSQGARGYTF. The DNA of the CDR3 is TGTGCCAGCAGTGATTCACAGGGGGCGCGTGGCTACACCTTC.